This record looks at one T cell receptor (beta chain) sequence and its context. Its specificity is not known. The CDR3 length is 15 residues. The germline V gene encodes CDR1 LGHNA and CDR2 YSLEER. V lost 4 bases to trimming and J lost 0 bases, with 7 bases between them. A process of 5'RACE template switching, which added a universal primer site and UMIs, was used to make TCR cDNA. MiXCR, run by TCRdb on the 5' RACE reads, gives a single entry per CDR3 protein. The sample carries 250,000 or so distinct CDR3 sequences, 6.9% recorded once. This entry comes from a study of T cells after yellow fever vaccination. Study-level findings and limits: A secondary response was less intense yet reached its peak sooner, at day 5 versus 15. FACS-sorted repertoires could contain abundant clonotypes contaminating from the bulk population. Boosting was followed by the reappearance of most primary-vaccination clones (96% CD4, about 88% CD8).

The source of this sequence is a man between 25 and 39 years old who received the YFV17D yellow fever vaccine. V usage is TRBV4-3 and J usage is TRBJ1-6; perhaps TRBD1 as D (6 bases). The sample was CD4+ T cells sorted from PBMCs, taken 15 days after the yellow fever booster vaccination. In nucleotides, the CDR3 is TGCGCCAGCAGCCCGGGACACTCCTATAATTCACCCCTCCACTTT. Translating it yields CASSPGHSYNSPLHF.